The T cell receptor beta chain described here comes from a study of shared clonotypes between healthy human individuals. Assay: immunoSEQ multiplex PCR; the TCRdb copy retains only in-frame clones and omits some. The data hold over 2 million clones, with roughly 95% observed a single time. CD45RO-negative CD8 cells positively selected for CCR7 made up the naive population, which excluded terminally differentiated effector memory CD45RA+ cells. Input material: naive CD8+ T cells sorted from blood. The receptor was derived from a young man in good health.

The CDR3, as DNA: TGTGCCATCAGTGCCACAGGTTACAATGAGCAGTTCTTC. Translating gives CAISATGYNEQFF. The rearrangement joins TRBV10-3 to TRBJ2-1; a weak D match, TRBD1 (5 bases). Germline V gene data show CDR1 as ENHRY and CDR2 as SYGVKD. This CDR3 spans 13 amino acids. Trimming shortened V by 4 bases and J by 4 bases, and 8 bases separated the two germline ends.